This TCR beta chain appears in the sequencing data of a study of spatial heterogeneity in lung cancer. TCRdb reprocessed the 5' RACE reads with MiXCR, giving one entry per CDR3 protein. The sample contains just under 95,000 distinct CDR3 sequences, approximately 12% of which appear only once. Sample time point: sample taken at primary tumor resection. Tumor, nontumor lung or frozen PBMC supplied whole RNA, sequenced without sorting. This CDR3 comprises 16 residues. After removal of 5 bases from V and 1 base from J, the junction contained 7 bases not matched to a gene. The germline gives CDR1 PRHDT, CDR2 FYEKMQ (reference sequence).

This sequence was found in a male donor with early-stage non-small cell lung cancer. Sequencing used PBMCs, obtained at surgery. This sequence joins TRBV13 and TRBJ2-2, with 7 bases matching TRBD2. The CDR3 here is CASSLTGLRNTGELFF. The CDR3 DNA sequence: TGTGCCAGCAGCCTAACGGGACTAAGGAACACCGGGGAGCTGTTTTTT.